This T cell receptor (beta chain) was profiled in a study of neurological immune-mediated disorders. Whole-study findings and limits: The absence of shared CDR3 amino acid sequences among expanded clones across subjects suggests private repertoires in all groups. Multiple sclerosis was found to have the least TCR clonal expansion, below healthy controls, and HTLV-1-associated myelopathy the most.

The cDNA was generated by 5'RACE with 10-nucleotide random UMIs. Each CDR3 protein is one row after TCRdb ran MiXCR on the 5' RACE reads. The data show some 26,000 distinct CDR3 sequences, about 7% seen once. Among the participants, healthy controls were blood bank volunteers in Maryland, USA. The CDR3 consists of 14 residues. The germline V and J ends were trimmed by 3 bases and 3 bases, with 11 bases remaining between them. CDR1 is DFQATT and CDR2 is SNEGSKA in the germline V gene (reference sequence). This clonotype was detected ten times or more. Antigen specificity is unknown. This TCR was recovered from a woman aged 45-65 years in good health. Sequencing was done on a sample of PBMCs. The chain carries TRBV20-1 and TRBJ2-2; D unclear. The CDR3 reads CSARAGFDTGELFF. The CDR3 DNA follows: TGCAGTGCTAGGGCCGGATTTGACACCGGGGAGCTGTTTTTT.